The next 26 T cell receptor beta chains were all read from a single sample in a study of blood T cells in healthy people across ages. A second about 7 to 11 cycle PCR used barcoded and J-beta primers. TCRdb re-called the 5' RACE reads with MiXCR, one entry per CDR3 protein. This sample has approximately 800,000 distinct CDR3 sequences, with under 30% found just once. These data also featured in a second study, about T cells of mothers and their children.

Sequencing input: blood. These receptors came from a boy younger than 18 in good health.

The rearrangement links TRBV20-1 to TRBJ1-1, with D possibly matching TRBD1 (5 bases). CDR1 DFQATT and CDR2 SNEGSKA come from the germline V gene (reference sequence). The CDR3 has 16 residues. V was shortened by 0 bases and J by 0 bases, with 14 bases between the two germline ends. DNA of the CDR3: TGCAGTGCTAGAGAATTCGGGACGGACATGAACACTGAAGCTTTCTTT. It codes for CSAREFGTDMNTEAFF.

This chain connects TRBV5-6 to TRBJ2-5, with TRBD2 matching over 7 bases. The CDR3 loop spans 16 amino acids. In germline, CDR1 is SGHDT, CDR2 YYEEEE. Trimming at V came to 6 bases and at J to 4 bases, leaving 15 bases not matched to a gene. The CDR3 DNA sequence: TGTGCCAGCACGACCGATATCCGGGACTATCGAGAGACCCAGTACTTC. This translates into CASTTDIRDYRETQYF.

The chain couples TRBV12-3 or TRBV12-4 to TRBJ2-3, with D maybe TRBD2 (8 bases). This CDR3 is built from 16 residues. The V end was cut by 6 bases, the J end by 2 bases, with 18 bases between. The CDR3 region has the DNA TGTGCCAGCAGCAAAGGGGGCGGGGGGTACACAGATACGCAGTATTTT. This codes for CASSKGGGGYTDTQYF.

The rearrangement joins TRBV7-9 to TRBJ2-5; 10 bases map to TRBD1. CDR3 length equals 16 residues. V was pared by 5 bases and J by 5 bases, with 11 bases of the junction left unmatched. Germline CDR1 reads SEHNR; CDR2 reads FQNEAQ (reference sequence). CDR3 region: CASSAHPGTGEETQYF. CDR3 sequence (DNA): TGTGCCAGCAGCGCCCACCCCGGGACAGGGGAGGAGACCCAGTACTTC.

The CDR3 protein is CASSPRTGRNTIYF. The CDR3, as DNA: TGCGCCAGCAGCCCCCGGACAGGGAGAAACACCATATATTTT. The rearrangement links TRBV4-1 to TRBJ1-3; 8 nucleotides align to TRBD1. The germline V gene has CDR1 MGHRA and CDR2 YSYEKL. The ends lost 4 bases at V and 5 bases at J; junction bases unmatched: 4. This CDR3 has 14 residues.

This clonotype was counted only a few times. The chain combines TRBV6-1 with TRBJ2-5, with 7 nucleotides matching TRBD2. This CDR3 has 12 residues. Germline V gives CDR1 MNHNS, CDR2 SASEGT. The ends lost 7 bases at V and 4 bases at J; junction bases unmatched: 3. CDR3 nucleotide sequence: TGTGCCAGCACGGGACTACGAGAGACCCAGTACTTC. It translates to CASTGLRETQYF.

This clonotype was counted a few times. This chain uses TRBV24-1 with TRBJ2-1, with 10 nucleotides matching TRBD1. CDR1 is KGHDR, CDR2 SFDVKD, per germline. The V and J ends lost 3 bases and 8 bases, in that order; junction bases with no gene match: 6. CDR3 size: 15 residues. This chain's CDR3 is CATSDTGQGNHEQFF. As DNA, the CDR3 is TGTGCCACCAGTGATACGGGACAGGGGAATCATGAGCAGTTCTTC.

The V call is TRBV2, the J call TRBJ1-1; 10 bases agree with TRBD1. Germline trimming cut 5 bases from V and 11 bases from J; bases unmatched to any gene: 8. This CDR3 has 13 amino acids. The germline CDR1 and CDR2 sequences are SNHLY and FYNNEI. The CDR3 loop reads CASSTGQGVEAFF. The CDR3 DNA sequence: TGTGCCAGCAGTACCGGACAGGGGGTTGAGGCTTTCTTT.

The J gene is TRBJ1-2, the V gene TRBV6-6; D gene uncertain. The CDR3 has 15 amino acids. Between the trimmed V and J ends, which lost 1 base and 4 bases, there was a span of 13 bases. The germline CDR1 and CDR2 sequences are MNHNY and SVGAGI (reference sequence). In DNA form, the CDR3 reads TGTGCCAGCAGTTACTTTCCGACGCCCGGCTATGGCTACACCTTC. Amino acid sequence: CASSYFPTPGYGYTF.

This clonotype was observed a few times. V is TRBV29-1 and J is TRBJ2-2; 12 bases match TRBD1. The V gene's germline CDR1 is SQVTM and CDR2 ANQGSEA. The CDR3 has 14 amino acids. V was pared by 4 bases and J by 7 bases, with 4 bases of the junction left unmatched. Here the CDR3 reads CSVGDRGQFGELFF. CDR3 coding DNA: TGCAGCGTTGGGGACAGGGGGCAATTCGGGGAGCTGTTTTTT.

This clonotype has a handful of counts. The chain is built from TRBV7-9 and TRBJ1-1, with D possibly TRBD1 on 6 matching bases. The length of the CDR3 is 13 residues. V lost 5 bases to trimming and J lost 7 bases, with 14 bases between them. In germline, CDR1 is SEHNR, CDR2 FQNEAQ (reference sequence). CDR3 amino acids: CASSVDRLNEAFF. CDR3 coding DNA: TGTGCCAGCAGCGTGGACAGATTAAATGAAGCTTTCTTT.

J is TRBJ1-4 and V is TRBV12-3 or TRBV12-4, with 7 bases fitting TRBD1. After removal of 7 bases from V and 6 bases from J, the junction contained 14 bases not matched to a gene. The CDR3 is 16 amino acids. The CDR3 reads CASTPRGATLDEKLFF. The CDR3 DNA follows: TGTGCCAGCACCCCCAGGGGGGCCACACTGGATGAAAAACTGTTTTTT.

This clonotype was seen only a few times. CDR3 sequence reads: CASSWGLAAYNEQFF. DNA of the CDR3: TGTGCCAGCAGCTGGGGACTAGCGGCATACAATGAGCAGTTCTTC. V is TRBV7-9 and J is TRBJ2-1; 11 positions match TRBD2. V shed 4 bases and J 4 bases; nucleotides not matched to a gene: 3. The CDR3 is 15 residues long. From germline, CDR1 is SEHNR and CDR2 FQNEAQ (reference sequence).

This chain links TRBV7-8 with TRBJ1-1, with a possible D match to TRBD1 (5 bases). The CDR3 spans 16 residues. V was clipped by 1 base and J by 3 bases, with 15 bases between them. The germline CDR1 and CDR2 sequences are SGHVS and FQNEAQ. The CDR3 sequence: CASSLVLGTAHTEAFF. The CDR3 DNA is TGTGCCAGCAGCTTAGTTTTGGGGACTGCTCACACTGAAGCTTTCTTT.

This chain joins TRBV10-3 and TRBJ2-5; D may be TRBD2 (5 bases). Germline V gene data show CDR1 as ENHRY and CDR2 as SYGVKD. The V end was cut by 10 bases, the J end by 5 bases, with 14 bases between. The CDR3 has 12 residues. CDR3 sequence reads: CATYSPGETQYF. CDR3 nucleotides: TGTGCCACTTATTCCCCGGGGGAGACCCAGTACTTC.

V is TRBV2 and J is TRBJ2-7, with 16 bases aligning to TRBD2. Trimming at V came to 6 bases and at J to 6 bases, leaving 8 bases not matched to a gene. CDR1 is SNHLY and CDR2 is FYNNEI in the germline V gene. There are 16 residues in the CDR3. The CDR3 bases are TGTGCCAGCAGAGCGGGACTAGCGGGGGGGCAAAGCGAGCAGTACTTC. It is translated as CASRAGLAGGQSEQYF.

This clonotype was counted once. J is TRBJ2-2 and V is TRBV7-6; D might be TRBD1 (6 bases). Trimming took off 5 bases at V and 5 bases at J, with 18 bases between the two ends. CDR3 length equals 16 residues. Germline CDR1 SGHVS, CDR2 FNYEAQ. CDR3 region: CASSVPGHRKTGELFF. The CDR3 DNA reads as TGTGCCAGCAGCGTACCGGGACATCGAAAAACCGGGGAGCTGTTTTTT.

The chain combines TRBV3-1 with TRBJ1-6; D call uncertain. Trimming cost V 0 bases and J 7 bases, with 10 bases left between them. Germline CDR1 LGHDT, CDR2 YNNKEL (reference sequence). This CDR3 spans 15 amino acids. In nucleotides, the CDR3 is TGTGCCAGCAGCCAAGACACCTACCGGAATTCACCCCTCCACTTT. Its protein is CASSQDTYRNSPLHF.

This clonotype was recorded a few times. The chain joins TRBV7-9 to TRBJ1-2; 7 nucleotides match TRBD1. There are 17 residues in the CDR3. Germline CDR1 reads SEHNR; CDR2 reads FQNEAQ (reference sequence). With 5 bases clipped from V and 8 bases from J, the junction kept 20 bases outside the gene matches. The chain's CDR3 is CASSRLLLTGDQGGYTF. The CDR3 nucleotides read TGTGCCAGCAGCCGCCTTTTGCTTACAGGGGATCAGGGAGGCTACACCTTC. Looking up the rest from reference TRBV7-9 and TRBJ1-2 gives the full variable domain: DTGVSQNPRHKITKRGQNVTFRCDPISEHNRLYWYRQTLGQGPEFLTYFQNEAQLEKSRLLSDRFSAERPKGSFSTLEIQRTEQGDSAMYLCASSRLLLTGDQGGYTFGSGTRLTVV.

The V and J genes are TRBV13 and TRBJ1-3; possible D gene TRBD1, 6 bases. The V gene lost 5 bases and the J gene lost 4 bases, with 15 bases spanning the gap. This CDR3 is built from 15 residues. Germline values: CDR1 PRHDT, CDR2 FYEKMQ (reference sequence). The CDR3 nucleotides are TGTGCCAGCAGCACAACGGGACAATACGGAAACACCATATATTTT. Its translation: CASSTTGQYGNTIYF.

This clonotype showed up just a few times. V usage is TRBV14 and J usage is TRBJ2-5; D uncertain. Germline CDR1 is SGHDN and CDR2 is FVKESK. This CDR3 has 11 residues. V lost 8 bases, J lost 11 bases, and 15 bases lay in between. CDR3 sequence reads: CASGLRREQYF. CDR3 DNA: TGTGCCAGCGGCCTCAGGCGTGAGCAGTACTTC. Full variable domain (missing parts from reference TRBV14 and TRBJ2-5): EAGVTQFPSHSVIEKGQTVTLRCDPISGHDNLYWYRRVMGKEIKFLLHFVKESKQDESGMPNNRFLAERTGGTYSTLKVQPAELEDSGVYFCASGLRREQYFGPGTRLLVL.

The chain has TRBV5-1 and TRBJ2-5; D call uncertain. Trimming took 1 base from V and 5 from J, leaving 9 bases between them. The CDR3 covers 13 residues. The germline V gene encodes CDR1 SGHRS and CDR2 YFSETQ. The CDR3 DNA follows: TGCGCCAGCAGCTTGATTATAGAGGAGACCCAGTACTTC. It yields the protein CASSLIIEETQYF. Complete variable domain (other parts from reference TRBV5-1 and TRBJ2-5): KAGVTQTPRYLIKTRGQQVTLSCSPISGHRSVSWYQQTPGQGLQFLFEYFSETQRNKGNFPGRFSGRQFSNSRSEMNVSTLELGDSALYLCASSLIIEETQYFGPGTRLLVL.

This clonotype was detected many times. This chain links TRBV20-1 with TRBJ2-3; 10 bases fit TRBD2. This CDR3 spans 14 amino acids. The germline V gene has CDR1 DFQATT and CDR2 SNEGSKA (reference sequence). V gave up 6 bases and J gave up 4 bases; unmatched junction bases: 7. The chain's CDR3 is CSARAGGRADTQYF. The DNA for the CDR3 is TGCAGTGCCCGAGCGGGGGGGCGCGCAGATACGCAGTATTTT.

In its sample, this clonotype was seen a few times. V usage is TRBV20-1 and J usage is TRBJ2-3; possibly TRBD2 for D (6 bases). CDR1 is DFQATT, CDR2 SNEGSKA, per germline (reference sequence). This CDR3 comprises 15 residues. Trimming removed 4 bases from V and 1 base from J, with 15 bases in between. The CDR3 spells CSATLPGGGTDTQYF. The DNA of the CDR3 is TGCAGTGCTACCCTTCCCGGGGGTGGCACAGATACGCAGTATTTT.

This clonotype was found a few times. V is TRBV6-6 and J is TRBJ2-5; the D is unclear. Trimming took off 0 bases at V and 5 bases at J, with 4 bases between the two ends. The CDR3 loop spans 12 amino acids. The germline V gene encodes CDR1 MNHNY and CDR2 SVGAGI (reference sequence). The CDR3 region has the DNA TGTGCCAGCAGTTACTCGACGGAGACCCAGTACTTC. It translates to CASSYSTETQYF.

The J gene is TRBJ2-1, the V gene TRBV12-3 or TRBV12-4, with a weak D call TRBD1 (8 bases). The CDR3 covers 16 residues. V dropped 5 bases and J dropped 3 bases, with 17 bases sitting between them. In DNA form, the CDR3 reads TGTGCCAGCAGTCGTACAGGGGGGGGTTTCTACAATGAGCAGTTCTTC. As protein: CASSRTGGGFYNEQFF.